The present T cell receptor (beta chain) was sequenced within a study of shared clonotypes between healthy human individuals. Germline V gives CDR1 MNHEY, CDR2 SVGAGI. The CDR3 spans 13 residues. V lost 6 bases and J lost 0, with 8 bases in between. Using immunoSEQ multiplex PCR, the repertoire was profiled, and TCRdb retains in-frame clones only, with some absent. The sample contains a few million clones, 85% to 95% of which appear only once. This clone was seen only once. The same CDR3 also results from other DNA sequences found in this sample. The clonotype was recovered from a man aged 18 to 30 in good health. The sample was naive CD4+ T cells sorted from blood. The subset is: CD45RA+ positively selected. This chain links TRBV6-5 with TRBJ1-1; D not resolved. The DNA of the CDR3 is TGTGCCAGCAGACGAGCCTTGAACACTGAAGCTTTCTTT. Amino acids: CASRRALNTEAFF.